This TCR beta chain was recovered during a study of blood T cells in healthy people across ages. A second PCR of roughly 7 to 11 cycles used a sample-barcoded 5' primer and a J-beta primer mix. TCRdb reanalysed the 5' RACE reads using MiXCR and keeps one entry per CDR3 protein. This table holds about 400,000 distinct CDR3 sequences, roughly half found once. CDR1 is SQVTM, CDR2 ANQGSEA, per germline. The V end lost 7 bases, the J end lost 0 bases, and 16 bases lay between the germline ends. CDR3 size: 14 residues. Source material: blood. The gene calls are TRBV29-1 and TRBJ2-7, with a weak D call TRBD2 (7 bases). The origin of this receptor is a man in his 60s in good health. This CDR3 is CSGIAGRGSYEQYF. The CDR3 bases are TGCAGCGGAATAGCGGGCAGGGGCTCCTACGAGCAGTACTTC.